This T cell receptor (beta chain) was retrieved from a study of OX40 agonist ivuxolimab in advanced cancers. Some background on the complete study: The costimulatory receptor OX40 (CD134) was targeted by ivuxolimab, a fully human IgG2 agonistic monoclonal antibody. Intravenous ivuxolimab was administered to patients every 2 weeks at six dose levels: 0.01, 0.1, 0.3, 1.5, 3 and 10 mg/kg. The paper covers the monotherapy dose-escalation part of the phase I ivuxolimab trial, which included N ≈ 50 patients. Patients were allowed to have had prior anti-PD-1, anti-PD-L1 or anti-CTLA-4 therapy, and 30% to 50% of the dose-escalation patients had previously received checkpoint inhibitors. Of the approximately 50 dose-escalation patients, hepatocellular carcinoma was present in around 20, melanoma in roughly 15, renal cell carcinoma in 9 and head and neck cancer in 9. A male proportion of 75% to 85% and a mean age of approximately 58 years, ranging from 23 to 79, were recorded for the dose-escalation cohort. The purpose of peripheral TCRbeta sequencing was to test whether ivuxolimab changed TCR sequence diversity and led to clonal T-cell expansion. Partial responses occurred in three dose-escalation patients: two with cutaneous melanoma and one with hepatocellular carcinoma. Results and caveats for the whole study, not just this receptor: The antigen specificity of the clonally expanded peripheral T cells was not determined. In partial responders in the 0.1-3.0 mg/kg groups, normalized peripheral clonal expansion was found to be among the lowest, especially among CD8+ T cells. Low levels of normalized T-cell clonal expansion were also seen in some nonresponding patients. At doses from 0.1 to 3.0 mg/kg, clonal expansion was seen in both CD4+ and CD8+ blood T cells between baseline and week 6. After ivuxolimab, expanded clones were on average more numerous among CD8+ T cells than among CD4+ T cells.

Genomic DNA was isolated from the sorted cells so that the TCRbeta CDR3 region could be sequenced. The immunoSEQ Assay was used to sequence the TCRbeta CDR3 regions. TCRdb obtained this table from immuneACCESS and retained in-frame rearrangements with V and J assigned. These tables miss some clones; where compared with another copy, unresolved V genes account for less than half of the shortfall, and the remainder is unexplained. Present in this sample are about 73,000 clones, roughly 90% of which were seen just once. Under 0.6% of the sample belongs to the ten largest clones. The trial excluded patients who had a history of autoimmune disease or were on systemic immunosuppression. In every dose cohort, peripheral blood was drawn for TCR sequencing at baseline, cycle 4 day 1, and cycle 7 day 1. The samples were taken from a phase I, first-in-human, multicenter, open-label dose-escalation trial of ivuxolimab. Adults with locally advanced or metastatic melanoma, renal cell, hepatocellular, or head and neck squamous cell carcinoma were enrolled in the trial. CD4+ and CD8+ T cells were sorted separately from peripheral blood before TCR sequencing.

Comment on this clone: No antigen is known for it. It has no much larger one-base neighbor in the sample; base qualities were not kept.

Reading the germline V gene gives CDR1 SGHTA and CDR2 FQGNSA. There are 19 amino acids in the CDR3, from cysteine to phenylalanine inclusive. The CDR3 DNA has 57 bases and is translated from base 1. Trimming accounts for 5 bases at V and 0 bases at J, while the number of junction bases matched to no gene is 16. The sample was CD4+ or CD8+ T cells sorted from blood, taken in a trial of the OX40 agonist ivuxolimab. The chain is assembled from TRBV7-2 and TRBJ1-5, with TRBD1 matching 7 junction bases. The receptor comes from an adult with an advanced solid tumor such as melanoma, head and neck, liver or kidney cancer. The CDR3 protein: CASSLWTGDRSYSNQPQHF. Here is the DNA: TGTGCCAGCAGCCTATGGACAGGCGATAGATCTTATAGCAATCAGCCCCAGCATTTT.